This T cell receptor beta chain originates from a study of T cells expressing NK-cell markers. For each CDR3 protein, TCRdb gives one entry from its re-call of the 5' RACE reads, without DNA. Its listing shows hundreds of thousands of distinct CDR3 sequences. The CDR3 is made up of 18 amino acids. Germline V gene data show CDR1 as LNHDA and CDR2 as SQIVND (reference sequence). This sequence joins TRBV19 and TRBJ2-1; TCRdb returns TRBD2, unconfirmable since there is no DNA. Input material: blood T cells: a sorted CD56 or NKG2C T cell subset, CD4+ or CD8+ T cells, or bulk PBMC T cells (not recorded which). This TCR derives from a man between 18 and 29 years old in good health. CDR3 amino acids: CASSPLFLSSGHYNEQFF.